This TCR beta chain was sequenced in a study of blood T cell repertoires in COVID-19. Study overall: The origin of the acute and convalescent COVID-19 samples was the United States, Italy and Spain. The cDNA or gDNA used as material had been derived from T cells, B-cell-depleted T cells, or PBMCs.

The CDR3 contains 18 residues. Per the germline V gene, CDR1 is SGHTA and CDR2 is FQGTGA. V was clipped by 5 bases and J by 0 bases; unmatched bases: 12. Per the authors' pipeline: Reference gene primer amplification gave estimated nucleated cell counts. Clones were read by immunoSEQ multiplex PCR, and TCRdb kept only the in-frame ones, dropping some. V and J calls and clone size are as listed in that table; D and trimming were resolved from the DNA. This sample has roughly 200,000 clones, with over 75% found just once. This clonotype was sampled from a man aged 50-60 years who had recovered from COVID-19. The V gene is TRBV7-3, the J gene TRBJ2-1; 8 nucleotides agree with TRBD2. Sequencing input: peripheral blood. The CDR3 coding sequence is TGTGCCAGCAGCCCCGAGCCAGCGGGAGCGAGCTCCTACAATGAGCAGTTCTTC. Encoded protein: CASSPEPAGASSYNEQFF.